One T cell receptor (beta chain) is described in this entry. The source of the sample is a study of control samples from healthy donors and cancer patients. The repertoire was sequenced with immunoSEQ multiplex PCR; TCRdb's copy has only in-frame clones and lacks some. Among over 100,000 clones listed, around 93% were seen once. CDR1 LNHDA and CDR2 SQIVND come from the germline V gene (reference sequence). This CDR3 has 15 residues. Trimming pared 0 bases from V and 6 bases from J, leaving 12 bases between. This receptor was identified in a woman aged 45 to 65 in good health. The sequencing input was blood. The chain recombines TRBV19 with TRBJ1-5; no clear D gene. The CDR3 nucleotides read TGTGCCAGTAGTATAGAGGGTCCAAGGTCTCAGCCCCAGCATTTT. As protein: CASSIEGPRSQPQHF.